These 24 T cell receptor beta chains share one sample of origin, sequenced in a study of blood T cells in healthy people across ages. Sample-barcoded 5' priming and a J-beta primer mix drove a second PCR of roughly 7 to 11 cycles. TCRdb reanalysed the 5' RACE reads using MiXCR and keeps one entry per CDR3 protein. This sample has hundreds of thousands of distinct CDR3 sequences, with about 54% found just once. The sequencing input was blood. The source of these receptors is a man aged 55-75 years in good health.

This sequence joins TRBV2 and TRBJ2-1; TRBD1 matches 9 bases. Per the germline V gene, CDR1 is SNHLY and CDR2 is FYNNEI. The CDR3 is 16 amino acids. V was pared by 2 bases and J by 3 bases, with 5 bases of the junction left unmatched. The CDR3 region is CASSERGQGVYNEQFF. The CDR3 DNA sequence: TGTGCCAGCAGTGAACGGGGACAGGGCGTCTACAATGAGCAGTTCTTC.

The chain uses TRBV21-1 and TRBJ2-5. Judging by the DNA end, TRBJ2-7 fits better; the J call may be wrong. TRBV21-1 is an annotated pseudogene. This CDR3 spans 16 amino acids. The CDR3 spells CASSKEASRLPYEQYF. The CDR3 DNA is TGTGCCAGCAGCAAAGAAGCATCCAGGTTGCCTTACGAGCAGTACTTC.

This clonotype occurred once. The chain uses TRBV6-5 and TRBJ1-4, with TRBD1 as a possible D gene (5 bases). Germline V gene data show CDR1 as MNHEY and CDR2 as SVGAGI. The ends were cut back, 5 bases at V and 11 bases at J, with 12 bases in the middle. CDR3 length: 12 amino acids. For the CDR3, the DNA is TGTGCCAGCAGTCCGGGGGGTGTGAAACTGTTTTTT. This sequence encodes CASSPGGVKLFF.

The CDR3 bases are TGCAGTGCTACGCTAGCGGGGCGGCACAATGAGCAGTACTTC. Translating it yields CSATLAGRHNEQYF. J is TRBJ2-7 and V is TRBV20-1, with TRBD2 matching over 9 bases. Germline CDR1 is DFQATT and CDR2 is SNEGSKA (reference sequence). The length of the CDR3 is 14 residues. The V and J ends lost 4 bases and 7 bases, in that order; junction bases with no gene match: 11.

This clonotype turned up a few times. The V call is TRBV29-1, the J call TRBJ2-7; tentatively, D is TRBD1 (7 bases). This CDR3 comprises 14 residues. CDR1 SQVTM and CDR2 ANQGSEA come from the germline V gene. The V and J ends lost 4 bases and 5 bases respectively, with 18 bases between them. In nucleotides, the CDR3 is TGCAGCGTTGGAGTTCAGGGGGGTAACGACGAGCAGTACTTC. This sequence encodes CSVGVQGGNDEQYF.

The J gene is TRBJ2-4, the V gene TRBV11-2; 10 bases are shared with TRBD1. The CDR3 runs 14 residues. The V gene's germline CDR1 is SGHAT and CDR2 FQNNGV. After removal of 5 bases from V and 8 bases from J, the junction contained 6 bases not matched to a gene. CDR3 coding DNA: TGTGCCAGCAGCCCCTGGACAGGGGGTTACATTCAGTACTTC. The encoded protein is CASSPWTGGYIQYF.

A word on this clonotype: A junction end diverges from the germline sequence, so it may reflect a read error. The rearrangement links TRBV5-1 to TRBJ2-5; D not certain. Germline V gene data show CDR1 as SGHRS and CDR2 as YFSETQ. The CDR3 has 14 amino acids. The CDR3 bases are TGCGCCGGCAGCTTGGATCATTCTAGTGGTAACCAGTACTTC. The encoded protein is CAGSLDHSSGNQYF.

Here the CDR3 reads CASSRREMSNIQYF. CDR3 DNA: TGTGCCAGCAGTCGCCGGGAAATGTCGAACATTCAGTACTTC. The chain combines TRBV6-4 with TRBJ2-4, with D tentatively TRBD2 (5 bases). With 5 bases removed from V and 7 bases from J, the gap between germline ends came to 15 bases. This CDR3 is 14 amino acids long. In germline, CDR1 is MRHNA, CDR2 SNTAGT.

The rearrangement uses TRBV7-2 and TRBJ2-1; D may be TRBD2 (5 bases). V lost 4 bases to trimming and J lost 7 bases, with 11 bases between them. Per germline, CDR1 SGHTA and CDR2 FQGNSA. CDR3 length equals 13 residues. Written as DNA, the CDR3 is TGTGCCAGCAGCTCTACTAGTATGAATGAGCAGTTCTTC. This encodes CASSSTSMNEQFF.

This chain links TRBV20-1 with TRBJ1-2, with D unclear. Trimming left V 3 bases short and J 4 bases short, with 6 bases between. CDR3 length: 11 amino acids. From germline, CDR1 is DFQATT and CDR2 SNEGSKA (reference sequence). The CDR3 spells CSASSPYGYTF. As DNA, the CDR3 is TGCAGTGCTAGTTCCCCCTATGGCTACACCTTC.

This chain uses TRBV10-3 with TRBJ2-3, with no clear D. CDR1 and CDR2 from the germline V gene are ENHRY and SYGVKD. V lost 4 bases and J lost 1, with 6 bases in between. The CDR3 extends over 13 amino acids. Written as DNA, the CDR3 is TGTGCCATCAGTGCGGACGGCACAGATACGCAGTATTTT. It yields the protein CAISADGTDTQYF.

This clonotype was picked up a small number of times. CDR3 sequence (DNA): TGCAGTGCTAGGAGCGAGACCCAGTACTTC. Translating it yields CSARSETQYF. The chain has TRBV20-1 and TRBJ2-5; D is undetermined. Germline V gene lookup returns CDR1 DFQATT and CDR2 SNEGSKA (reference sequence). V dropped 3 bases and J dropped 5 bases, with 4 bases sitting between them. This CDR3 is 10 amino acids long.

This clonotype has just a few counts. The gene calls are TRBV4-2 and TRBJ1-4; TRBD1 might be the D (6 bases). The CDR3 runs to 17 residues. V was shortened by 3 bases and J by 0 bases, with 14 bases between the two germline ends. CDR1 and CDR2 from the germline V gene are LGHNA and YNFKEQ. The CDR3 protein is CASSQDFRQATNEKLFF. DNA for the CDR3: TGTGCCAGCAGCCAGGATTTTCGACAGGCAACTAATGAAAAACTGTTTTTT.

This clonotype was observed once. This rearrangement joins TRBV7-6 to TRBJ2-7, with 7 bases aligning to TRBD2. The DNA end is more similar to TRBJ2-1, so the J call may be wrong. Germline V lookup: CDR1 SGHVS, CDR2 FNYEAQ. The length of the CDR3 is 16 residues. CDR3 coding DNA: TGTGCCAGCAGCCGTCGGACGAGCGGGGCCGACAATGAGCAGTTCTTC. This encodes CASSRRTSGADNEQFF.

The rearrangement links TRBV6-6 to TRBJ2-7, with TRBD2 matching over 7 bases. The CDR3 contains 12 residues. The germline V gene encodes CDR1 MNHNY and CDR2 SVGAGI (reference sequence). Trimming cost V 6 bases and J 7 bases; bases outside gene matches: 6. CDR3 nucleotides: TGTGCCAGCAGACCCCACGGGGGGGAGCAGTACTTC. Encoded protein: CASRPHGGEQYF.

This clonotype was detected only a few times. The chain joins TRBV29-1 to TRBJ2-2; 10 bases align to TRBD1. This CDR3 region has 14 residues. The V and J ends lost 1 base and 6 bases, in that order; junction bases with no gene match: 2. Germline V gene lookup returns CDR1 SQVTM and CDR2 ANQGSEA. CDR3 protein: CSVEGTGGPGELFF. The CDR3 bases are TGCAGCGTTGAAGGGACAGGGGGACCCGGGGAGCTGTTTTTT.

The chain couples TRBV4-2 to TRBJ2-3, with 10 bases aligning to TRBD2. This CDR3 is built from 16 residues. The V and J ends lost 3 bases and 3 bases, in that order; junction bases with no gene match: 6. CDR1 is LGHNA and CDR2 is YNFKEQ in the germline V gene. The CDR3 DNA is TGTGCCAGCAGCCAGGCTAGCGGGGGCCGAACAGATACGCAGTATTTT. Its translation is CASSQASGGRTDTQYF.

The J gene is TRBJ2-3, the V gene TRBV12-3 or TRBV12-4, with TRBD2 matching 9 bases. The CDR3 consists of 15 residues. Unmatched junction bases numbered 8, after V lost 6 bases and J lost 4 bases. CDR3 loop: CASRDLAGISDTQYF. The CDR3 bases are TGTGCCAGCAGAGATCTAGCGGGGATTTCAGATACGCAGTATTTT.

Concerning this clonotype itself: A much larger clone lies a single base off, so this may be a read error. The rearrangement uses TRBV29-1 and TRBJ2-5; tentative D call: TRBD1 (5 bases). The ends were cut back, 8 bases at V and 11 bases at J, with 21 bases in the middle. CDR1 is SQVTM and CDR2 is ANQGSEA in the germline V gene. The CDR3 runs 12 residues. For the CDR3, the DNA is TGCAGCCGGGCAGGGCCGGGCAATGAGCAGTACTTC. Amino acids: CSRAGPGNEQYF.

V usage is TRBV3-1 and J usage is TRBJ1-2, with unresolved D. Germline V gives CDR1 LGHDT, CDR2 YNNKEL (reference sequence). V lost 0 bases, J lost 4 bases, and 9 bases lay in between. The CDR3 runs 14 residues. The CDR3 nucleotides are TGTGCCAGCAGCCAAGACCTCTGGGGCTATGGCTACACCTTC. This encodes CASSQDLWGYGYTF. The full variable domain, completed using reference TRBV3-1 and TRBJ1-2, is DTAVSQTPKYLVTQMGNDKSIKCEQNLGHDTMYWYKQDSKKFLKIMFSYNNKELIINETVPNRFSPKSPDKAHLNLHINSLELGDSAVYFCASSQDLWGYGYTFGSGTRLTVV.

The J gene is TRBJ2-1, the V gene TRBV27; 13 bases are a match to TRBD2. V shed 6 bases and J 8 bases; nucleotides not matched to a gene: 7. The CDR3 runs 15 residues. Germline CDR1 reads MNHEY; CDR2 reads SMNVEV (reference sequence). CDR3: CASSPTSGGFYEQFF. The CDR3 coding sequence is TGTGCCAGCAGCCCGACTAGCGGGGGGTTTTATGAGCAGTTCTTC.

The gene calls are TRBV21-1 and TRBJ1-2. TRBV21-1 is given as a pseudogene. This CDR3 comprises 12 residues. The CDR3 nucleotides read TGTGCCAGCAGCAAAGGCAACGATGGCTACACCTTC. It specifies CASSKGNDGYTF.

V is TRBV29-1 and J is TRBJ2-3; 11 bases agree with TRBD1. V trimming: 4 bases; J trimming: 4 bases; junction bases outside the gene matches: 4. This CDR3 is built from 14 residues. CDR1 SQVTM and CDR2 ANQGSEA come from the germline V gene. The CDR3 region is CSVAGQGAPDTQYF. In DNA, the CDR3 is TGCAGCGTTGCCGGACAGGGGGCCCCAGATACGCAGTATTTT.

This clonotype was recorded a few times. The chain recombines TRBV3-1 with TRBJ2-5, with TRBD1 matching over 12 bases. This CDR3 is built from 14 residues. V shed 3 bases, J shed 11 bases, and the junction held 7 bases outside the gene matches. CDR1 is LGHDT, CDR2 YNNKEL, per germline (reference sequence). CDR3 sequence reads: CASSQGQGADEQYF. CDR3 bases: TGTGCCAGCAGCCAGGGACAGGGGGCGGATGAGCAGTACTTC.